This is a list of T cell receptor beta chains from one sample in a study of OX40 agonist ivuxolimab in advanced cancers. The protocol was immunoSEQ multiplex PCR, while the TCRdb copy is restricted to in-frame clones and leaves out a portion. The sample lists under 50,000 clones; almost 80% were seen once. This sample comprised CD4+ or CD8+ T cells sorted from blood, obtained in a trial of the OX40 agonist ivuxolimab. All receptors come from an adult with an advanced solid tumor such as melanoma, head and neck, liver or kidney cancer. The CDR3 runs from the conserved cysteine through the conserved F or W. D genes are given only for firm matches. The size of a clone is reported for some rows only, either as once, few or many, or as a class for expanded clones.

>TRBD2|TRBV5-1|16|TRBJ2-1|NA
TGCGCCAGCAGTAGAGTAGCGGGAGTAGTCTACAATGAGCAGTTCTTC
CASSRVAGVVYNEQFF
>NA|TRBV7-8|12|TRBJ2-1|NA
TGTGCCAGCAGCTTTGCCTTGGCCGTGCAGTTCTTC
CASSFALAVQFF
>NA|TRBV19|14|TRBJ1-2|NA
TGTGCCAGTAGTGGACAATGGACTTGGGATGGCTACACCTTC
CASSGQWTWDGYTF
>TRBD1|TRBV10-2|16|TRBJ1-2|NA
TGCGCCAGCAGTGAGATCCGGGGACAGAAAAAGAATGGCTACACCTTC
CASSEIRGQKKNGYTF
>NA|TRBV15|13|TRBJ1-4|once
TGTGCCACCAGCAGAGATGGGGCGGAAAAACTGTTTTTT
CATSRDGAEKLFF
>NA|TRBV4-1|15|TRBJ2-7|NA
TGCGCCAGCAGCGCCCAGGGAGGGGGCGCGTACGAGCAGTACTTC
CASSAQGGGAYEQYF
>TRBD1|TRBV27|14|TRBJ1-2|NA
TGTGCCAGCAGTTCTTGGGACAGGGGGTACGGCTACACCTTC
CASSSWDRGYGYTF
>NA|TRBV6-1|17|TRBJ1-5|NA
TGTGCCAGCAGTGACAATTATCGGGGGGGCTTTACCCAGCCCCAGCATTTT
CASSDNYRGGFTQPQHF
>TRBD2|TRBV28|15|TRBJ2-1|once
TGTGCCAGCAGTCCAGGACTAGCGGGAGTTTATGAGCAGTTCTTC
CASSPGLAGVYEQFF
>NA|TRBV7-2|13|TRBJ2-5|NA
TGTGCCAGCAGCTTAGGACTCCAAGAGACCCAGTACTTC
CASSLGLQETQYF
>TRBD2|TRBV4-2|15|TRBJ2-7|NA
TGTGCCAGCAGCCAAGAGGGACTAGGGGTTTTCGGCGAGTACTTC
CASSQEGLGVFGEYF
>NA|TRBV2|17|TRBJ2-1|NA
TGTGCCAGCACTTTAGAGGGCGGGAGAGGGGGATACAATGAGCAGTTCTTC
CASTLEGGRGGYNEQFF
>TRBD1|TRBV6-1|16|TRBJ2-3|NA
TGTGCCAGCAGTGGTGAACAGGGGGTTACATCAGATACGCAGTATTTT
CASSGEQGVTSDTQYF
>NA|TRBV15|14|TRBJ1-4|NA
TGTGCCACCAGCCCCAGTCAATTGGTGGAAAAACTGTTTTTT
CATSPSQLVEKLFF
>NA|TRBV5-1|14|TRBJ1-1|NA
TGCGCCAGCAGCAGGTCCGGGGGCAGCGATGAAGCTTTCTTT
CASSRSGGSDEAFF
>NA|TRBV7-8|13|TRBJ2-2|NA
TGTGCCAGCAGCTTAGGGGGTGTCGGGGAGCTGTTTTTT
CASSLGGVGELFF
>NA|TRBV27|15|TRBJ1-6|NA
TGTGCCAGCAGTGCCTTCGGCGCAGTTAATTCACCCCTCCACTTT
CASSAFGAVNSPLHF
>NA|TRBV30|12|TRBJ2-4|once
TGTGCCTGGAGTCAGACTAAGGACATTCAGTACTTC
CAWSQTKDIQYF
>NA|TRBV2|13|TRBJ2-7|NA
TGTGCCAGCAGTTACGTGGTAGGCTACGAGCAGTACTTC
CASSYVVGYEQYF
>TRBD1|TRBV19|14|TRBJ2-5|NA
TGTGCCAGTAGCGGGACTGGACAGGGGTGGGAGCAGTACTTC
CASSGTGQGWEQYF
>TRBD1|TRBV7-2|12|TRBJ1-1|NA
TGTGCCAGCAGGACAGGGGGCCCTCGGGCTTTCTTT
CASRTGGPRAFF
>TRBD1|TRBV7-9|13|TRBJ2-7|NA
TGTGCCAGCACCATCACAGGGGCGGGCGAGCAGTACTTC
CASTITGAGEQYF
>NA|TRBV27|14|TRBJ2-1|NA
TGTGCCAGCAGTTTGAGCGGAGCCTACAATGAGCAGTTCTTC
CASSLSGAYNEQFF
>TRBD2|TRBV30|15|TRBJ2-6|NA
TGTGCCTGGAGTCGGGGGGGCTCTGGGGCCAACGTCCTGACTTTC
CAWSRGGSGANVLTF
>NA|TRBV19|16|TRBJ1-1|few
TGTGCCAGTAGTATCAACTGGGGGGAATGGAACACTGAAGCTTTCTTT
CASSINWGEWNTEAFF
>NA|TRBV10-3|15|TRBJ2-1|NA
TGTGCCATCAGCGAGGGCAGGCCCTACGACAATGAGCAGTTCTTC
CAISEGRPYDNEQFF
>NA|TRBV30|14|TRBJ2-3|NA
TGTGCCTCCAACCCGGGCCGAAGCACAGATACGCAGTATTTT
CASNPGRSTDTQYF
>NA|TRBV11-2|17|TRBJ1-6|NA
TGTGCCAGCAGCCCTACTTGGACCCGCCGCCCGAATTCACCCCTCCACTTT
CASSPTWTRRPNSPLHF
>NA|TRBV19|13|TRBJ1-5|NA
TGTGCCAGTACTATATCCAGCAATCAGCCCCAGCATTTT
CASTISSNQPQHF
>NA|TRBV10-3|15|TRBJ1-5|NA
TGTGCCATCAGTGAGGACCAGGGTCTGGATCAGCCCCAGCATTTT
CAISEDQGLDQPQHF
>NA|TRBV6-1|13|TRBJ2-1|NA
TGTGCCAGCAGTACGGACTTCTACAATGAGCAGTTCTTC
CASSTDFYNEQFF
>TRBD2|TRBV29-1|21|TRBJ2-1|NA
TGCAGCGCCCCGACAGGGGATTTGACACTAGCGGGAGTAAACCTTTACAATGAGCAGTTCTTC
CSAPTGDLTLAGVNLYNEQFF
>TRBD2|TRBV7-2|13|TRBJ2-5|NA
TGTGCCAGCAGCCGGACTAGCCAAGAGACCCAGTACTTC
CASSRTSQETQYF
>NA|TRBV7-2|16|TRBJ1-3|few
TGTGCCAGCAGCTTATCTGGGTATCAGAGGGGAAACACCATATATTTT
CASSLSGYQRGNTIYF
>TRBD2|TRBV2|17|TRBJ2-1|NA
TGTGCCAGCAGTGGCGGAACCGGGACTAGCGAGTACAATGAGCAGTTCTTC
CASSGGTGTSEYNEQFF
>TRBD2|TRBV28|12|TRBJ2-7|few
TGTAAAACTAGCGGGAGGTTCTACGAGCAGTACTTC
CKTSGRFYEQYF
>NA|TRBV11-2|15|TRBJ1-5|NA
TGTGCCAGCAGCTTAGAACGCAGCTTCAATCAGCCCCAGCATTTT
CASSLERSFNQPQHF
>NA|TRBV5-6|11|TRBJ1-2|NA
TGTGCCAGCAGCTTGAGCTATGGCTACACCTTC
CASSLSYGYTF
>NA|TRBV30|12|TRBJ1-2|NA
TGTGCCTGGGAGAAGGGGAACTATGGCTACACCTTC
CAWEKGNYGYTF
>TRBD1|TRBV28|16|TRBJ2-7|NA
TGTGCCAGCAGTCCCCCAGGGGCAGGGGGCATCTACGAGCAGTACTTC
CASSPPGAGGIYEQYF
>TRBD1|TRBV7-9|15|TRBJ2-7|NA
TGTGCCAGCAGCGCCCCGGGACAGGGAACCTACGAGCAGTACTTC
CASSAPGQGTYEQYF
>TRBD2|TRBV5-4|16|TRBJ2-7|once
TGTGCCAGCAGCTTAGCGACTAGCGGGAGCTCCTACGAGCAGTACTTC
CASSLATSGSSYEQYF
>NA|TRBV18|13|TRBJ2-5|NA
TGTGCCAGCTGGGGGACGTTGAGGGAGACCCAGTACTTC
CASWGTLRETQYF
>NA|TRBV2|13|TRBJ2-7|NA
TGTGCCAGCAGTGTCCCCCTCTCCTACGAGCAGTACTTC
CASSVPLSYEQYF
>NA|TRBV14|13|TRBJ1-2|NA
TGTGCCAGCAGCCAAGACCACCCGTATGGCTACACCTTC
CASSQDHPYGYTF
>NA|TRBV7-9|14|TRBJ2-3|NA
TGTGCCAGCAGGATGGGGGAGAGGTTAGATACGCAGTATTTT
CASRMGERLDTQYF
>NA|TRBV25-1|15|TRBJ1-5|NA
TGTGCCAGCAGTGACCTCGGACAGTCCAATCAGCCCCAGCATTTT
CASSDLGQSNQPQHF
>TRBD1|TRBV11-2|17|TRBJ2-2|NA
TGTGCCAGCAGCTTGAGCCTCGGGACAGGGAACACCGGGGAGCTGTTTTTT
CASSLSLGTGNTGELFF
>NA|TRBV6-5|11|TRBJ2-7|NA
TGTGCCAGCAGTTACTTAAGCGGTTTGTACTTC
CASSYLSGLYF
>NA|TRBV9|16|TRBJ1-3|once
TGTGCCAGCAGCGTAGTTTCAGGGTCCTCTGGAAACACCATATATTTT
CASSVVSGSSGNTIYF
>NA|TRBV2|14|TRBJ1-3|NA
TGTGCCAGCAGTGGTGGGGGGAGCGGAAACACCATATATTTT
CASSGGGSGNTIYF
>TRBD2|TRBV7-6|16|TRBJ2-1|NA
TGTGCCAGCAGCCCCCCTCGGGCGGGAGGAGGCAATGAGCAGTTCTTC
CASSPPRAGGGNEQFF
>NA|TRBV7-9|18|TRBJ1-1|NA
TGTGCCAGCAGCTTATCAGCCCCCCCTCTTGGGATGAACACTGAAGCTTTCTTT
CASSLSAPPLGMNTEAFF
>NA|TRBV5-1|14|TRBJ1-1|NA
TGCGCCAGCAGCTTGGTAGGCGGGAACACTGAAGCTTTCTTT
CASSLVGGNTEAFF
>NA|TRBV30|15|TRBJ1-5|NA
TGTGCCTGGAGAGGTGGAGGGGTCCCAAATCAGCCCCAGCATTTT
CAWRGGGVPNQPQHF
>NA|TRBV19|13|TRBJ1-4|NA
TGTGCCAGTAGCGGACCCCCGTCTGAAAAACTGTTTTTT
CASSGPPSEKLFF
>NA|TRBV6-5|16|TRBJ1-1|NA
TGTGCCAGCAGTTACTCGCGGGGGCCCAAGAACACTGAAGCTTTCTTT
CASSYSRGPKNTEAFF
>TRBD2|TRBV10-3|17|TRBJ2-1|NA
TGTGCCATCAGTGACCCCGGACTAGCGGAAACCTACAATGAGCAGTTCTTC
CAISDPGLAETYNEQFF